The T cell receptor (beta chain) under discussion was sequenced for a study of metastatic and nonmetastatic thyroid tumors. Study summary: From malignant and benign thyroid patients, repertoires in blood and in tumor or nodule tissue were compared. Study results and limitations: Relative to benign nodules, malignant thyroid tumors were reportedly characterized by significantly elevated TCR beta diversity in blood and tumor.

The entire patient cohort was treatment-naive prior to thyroid surgery. This clone was counted many times. Its antigen is as yet unknown. Germline V gene data show CDR1 as DFQATT and CDR2 as SNEGSKA (reference sequence). This CDR3 region has 16 residues. V lost 1 base and J lost 3; bases outside the gene matches: 11. Study processing details: Clinicopathological groups of papillary thyroid cancer showed CDR3 differences that were used to build a distant-metastasis classifier. TCRdb re-clonotyped the PCR reads via MiXCR. TCRdb assigned the V and J calls; the authors' analysis was not used. The sample shows 60,000 to 85,000 clones, 18% of them seen only once.

The clonotype comes from a female donor with papillary thyroid cancer or a benign thyroid nodule (not recorded which). Some clones in this sample may be carry-over from other donors' samples. Sequences were obtained from blood. The rearrangement links TRBV20-1 to TRBJ2-7; TRBD2 aligns across 8 bases. The CDR3 region is CSARGTGLVWIYEQYF. DNA for the CDR3: TGCAGTGCTAGAGGTACGGGACTAGTTTGGATCTACGAGCAGTACTTC.